The source of this T cell receptor beta chain is a study of T cell repertoires in cytomegalovirus infection. Overall study: CMV infection plus the matching HLA type was flagged by public TCR beta signatures. Study findings and constraints: The cumulative frequency of public TCR beta families identified carriers of CMV plus the relevant HLA. Ex vivo, HLA-C-restricted CMV-specific TCR beta clonotypes prevailed over the rest of the response.

MiXCR was run by TCRdb on the reads, yielding one entry per CDR3 protein. The sample shows some 700,000 distinct CDR3 sequences, roughly 35% of them seen only once. Trimming pared 2 bases from V and 4 bases from J, leaving 24 bases between. The CDR3 extends over 19 amino acids. Per germline, CDR1 SGHTA and CDR2 FQGNSA. A word on this clonotype: The target antigen is unknown.

The sequence was obtained from a human donor in good health (CMV status not recorded). Some clones in this sample may be carry-over from other donors' samples. Sequencing used PBMCs. The chain employs TRBV7-2 and TRBJ1-5; D may be TRBD1 (5 bases). CDR3 protein: CASSLWGQGFGSGNQPQHF. For the CDR3, the DNA is TGTGCCAGCAGCTTATGGGGCCAAGGTTTCGGTTCAGGTAATCAGCCCCAGCATTTT.